This TCR beta chain was observed in a study of cytomegalovirus exposure and HLA in healthy donors. Study-wide results and limits: Certain sequence variants were highly shared and formed a cluster, and this cluster was likely a sequencing artifact. An apparent linkage of common viral pathogens to several of the most significant clusters emerged in a later analysis. Productive rates of about 87% or about 30% were seen for most TCR beta V segments in an earlier analysis.

V was clipped by 5 bases and J by 3 bases, with 8 bases between them. The germline gives CDR1 MDHEN, CDR2 SYDVKM. The length of the CDR3 is 12 residues. PCR primers comprised 60 Vbeta and 13 Jbeta primers. Profiled with immunoSEQ multiplex PCR; TCRdb holds only in-frame clones, not every one. The table has over 70,000 clones, 77% seen once. With regard to this clone: Antigen unknown.

Material for sequencing was PBMCs. The chain links TRBV28 to TRBJ2-7; the D gene is possibly TRBD2 (5 bases). The receptor comes from a man aged 25 to 45 in good health and CMV-seronegative. In nucleotides, the CDR3 is TGTGCCAGCAGTACGAGCGGCTACGAGCAGTACTTC. Translated, it gives CASSTSGYEQYF.